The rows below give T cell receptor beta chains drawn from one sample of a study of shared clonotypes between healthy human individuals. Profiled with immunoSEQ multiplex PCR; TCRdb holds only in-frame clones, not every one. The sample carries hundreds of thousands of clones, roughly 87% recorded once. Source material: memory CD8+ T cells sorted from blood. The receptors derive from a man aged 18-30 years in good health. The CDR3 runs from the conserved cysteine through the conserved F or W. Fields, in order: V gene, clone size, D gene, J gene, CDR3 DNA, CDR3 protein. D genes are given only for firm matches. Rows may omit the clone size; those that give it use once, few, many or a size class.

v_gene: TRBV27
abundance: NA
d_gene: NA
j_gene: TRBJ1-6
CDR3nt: TGTGCCAGTACTCCGAGACACCCCGTATATAATTCACCCCTCCACTTT
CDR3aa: CASTPRHPVYNSPLHF

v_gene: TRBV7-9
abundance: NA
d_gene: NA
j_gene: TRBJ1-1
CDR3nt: TGTGCCAGCATCTCGTCTACGCTAGGGGGAACCGCTGAAGCTTTCTTT
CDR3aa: CASISSTLGGTAEAFF

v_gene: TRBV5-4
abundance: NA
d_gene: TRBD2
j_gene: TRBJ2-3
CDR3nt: TGTGCCAGCAGAACTAGCGGGATCACAGATACGCAGTATTTT
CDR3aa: CASRTSGITDTQYF

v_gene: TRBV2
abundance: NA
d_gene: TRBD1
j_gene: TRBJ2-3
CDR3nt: TGTGCCAGCAGGGGGGACAGCTCTAGCACAGATACGCAGTATTTT
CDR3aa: CASRGDSSSTDTQYF

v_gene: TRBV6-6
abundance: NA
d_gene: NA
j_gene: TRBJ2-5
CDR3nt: TGTGCCAGCATTGGCCCTAAAGAGACCCAGTACTTC
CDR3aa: CASIGPKETQYF

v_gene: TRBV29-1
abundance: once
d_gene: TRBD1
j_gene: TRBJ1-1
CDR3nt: TGCAGCGTTGAAGAACCCCTCCCCGCAGGGGGGTACATGAACACTGAAGCTTTCTTT
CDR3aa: CSVEEPLPAGGYMNTEAFF

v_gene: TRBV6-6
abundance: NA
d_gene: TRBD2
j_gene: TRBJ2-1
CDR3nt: TGTGCCAGCATCGGACTAGCGGGGGACAATGAGCAGTTCTTC
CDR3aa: CASIGLAGDNEQFF

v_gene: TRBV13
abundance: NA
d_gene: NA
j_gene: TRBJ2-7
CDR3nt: TGTGCCAGCAGCAACCGCGCGGCAGTCCCCTACGAGCAGTACTTC
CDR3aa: CASSNRAAVPYEQYF

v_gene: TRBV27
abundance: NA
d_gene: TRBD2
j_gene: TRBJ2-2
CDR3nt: TGTGCCAGCAGTTTAGGGACTAGTATAGGGCTGGGGGAGCTGTTTTTT
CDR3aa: CASSLGTSIGLGELFF

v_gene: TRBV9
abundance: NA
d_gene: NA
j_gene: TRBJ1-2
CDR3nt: TGTGCCAGCAGCGGAAAGGGTACCCCTAACTATGGCTACACCTTC
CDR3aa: CASSGKGTPNYGYTF

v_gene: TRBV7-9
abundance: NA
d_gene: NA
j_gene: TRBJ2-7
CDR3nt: TGTGCCAGCAGCTTAGTGACCTACGAGCAGTACTTC
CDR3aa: CASSLVTYEQYF

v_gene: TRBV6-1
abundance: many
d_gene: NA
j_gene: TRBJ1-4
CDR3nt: TGTGCCAGCAGTGAGGTGATAGGCTATGAAAAACTGTTTTTT
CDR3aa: CASSEVIGYEKLFF

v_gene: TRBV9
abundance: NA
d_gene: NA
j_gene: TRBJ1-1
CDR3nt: TGTGCCAGCAGCGACGGCAGGATCCAGCCACCGGCCACGAACACTGAAGCTTTCTTT
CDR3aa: CASSDGRIQPPATNTEAFF

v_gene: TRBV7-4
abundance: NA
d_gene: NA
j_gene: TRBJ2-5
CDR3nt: TGTGCCAGCAGCCCGCAGTCGGCGGGACTCAGCCTCCAAGAGACCCAGTACTTC
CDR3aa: CASSPQSAGLSLQETQYF

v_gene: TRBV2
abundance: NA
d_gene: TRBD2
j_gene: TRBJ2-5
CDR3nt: TGTGCCAGCAGCTCAAGGGACTATCAAGAGACCCAGTACTTC
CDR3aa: CASSSRDYQETQYF

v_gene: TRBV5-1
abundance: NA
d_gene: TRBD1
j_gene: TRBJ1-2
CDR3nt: TGCGCCAGCAGCTTGTGGAGGGGGCCAAACTATGGCTACACCTTC
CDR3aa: CASSLWRGPNYGYTF

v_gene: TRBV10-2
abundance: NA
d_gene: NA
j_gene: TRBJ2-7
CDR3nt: TGCGCCAGCAGTGAGTCGTTATGGGAGCCCACCTACGAGCAGTACTTC
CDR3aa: CASSESLWEPTYEQYF

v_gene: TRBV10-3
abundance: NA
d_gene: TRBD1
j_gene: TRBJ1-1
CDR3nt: TGTGCCATCAGTGAGCCTACAGGGGGCGCGAGGACTGAAGCTTTCTTT
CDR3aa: CAISEPTGGARTEAFF

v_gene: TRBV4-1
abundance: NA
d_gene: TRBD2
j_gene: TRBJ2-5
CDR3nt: TGCGCCAGCAGCCAAGTGACTAGCGGGCCCCAAGAGACCCAGTACTTC
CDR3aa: CASSQVTSGPQETQYF

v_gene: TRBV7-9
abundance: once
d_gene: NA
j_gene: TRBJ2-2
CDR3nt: TGTGCCAGCAGCCTTTCGGCAGGGATTTACACCGGGGAGCTGTTTTTT
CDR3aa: CASSLSAGIYTGELFF

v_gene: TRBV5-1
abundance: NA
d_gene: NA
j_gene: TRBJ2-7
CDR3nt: TGCGCCAGCAGCTTGGGCAGGGGGGAATACGAGCAGTACTTC
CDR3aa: CASSLGRGEYEQYF

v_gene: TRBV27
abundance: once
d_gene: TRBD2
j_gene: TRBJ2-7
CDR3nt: TGTGCCAGCAGTTTATCTGGCGAGCGGGGAGCCTACGAGCAGTACTTC
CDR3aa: CASSLSGERGAYEQYF

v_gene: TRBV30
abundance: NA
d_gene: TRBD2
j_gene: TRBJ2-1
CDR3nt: TGTGCCTGGAAGACTAGCTTAAATGAGCAGTTCTTC
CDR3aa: CAWKTSLNEQFF

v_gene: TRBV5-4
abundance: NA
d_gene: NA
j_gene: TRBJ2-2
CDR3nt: TGTGCCAGCAGCTTGTCAGGAACCGGGGAGCTGTTTTTT
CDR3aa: CASSLSGTGELFF

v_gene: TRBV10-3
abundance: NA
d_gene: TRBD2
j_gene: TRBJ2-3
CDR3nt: TGTGCCATCGGATCTAGCGGGAGGTGCACAGATACGCAGTATTTT
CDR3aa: CAIGSSGRCTDTQYF

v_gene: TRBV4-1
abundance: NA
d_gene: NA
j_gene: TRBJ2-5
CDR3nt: TGCGCCAGCAGCCAAGCGGGACTCCCCCAAGAGACCCAGTACTTC
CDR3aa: CASSQAGLPQETQYF

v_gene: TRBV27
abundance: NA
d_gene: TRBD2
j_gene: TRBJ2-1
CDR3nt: TGTGCCAGCAGTCCACGCGGGGGTTGGGCTAACAATGAGCAGTTCTTC
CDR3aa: CASSPRGGWANNEQFF

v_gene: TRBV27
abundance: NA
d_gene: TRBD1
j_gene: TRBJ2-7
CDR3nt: TGTGCCAGCAGTTTCACAGGGGCCCCCGTGGACGAGCAGTACTTC
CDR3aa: CASSFTGAPVDEQYF

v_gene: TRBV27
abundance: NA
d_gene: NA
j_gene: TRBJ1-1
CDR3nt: TGTGCCAGCAGTTTAGGACCGAATGGGAACACTGAAGCTTTCTTT
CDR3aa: CASSLGPNGNTEAFF

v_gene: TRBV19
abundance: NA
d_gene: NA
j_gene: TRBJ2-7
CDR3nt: TGTGCCAGTAGCCCTAACCGGGACTCCGAGCAGTACTTC
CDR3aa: CASSPNRDSEQYF

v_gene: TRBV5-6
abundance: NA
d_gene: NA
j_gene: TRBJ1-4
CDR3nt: TGTGCCAGCGGGGTCAGTTTCAGTGGTAATGAAAAACTGTTTTTT
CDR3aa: CASGVSFSGNEKLFF

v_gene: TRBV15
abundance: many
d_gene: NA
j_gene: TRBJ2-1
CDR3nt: TGTGCCACCAGCAGAGAGAGTAACTACAATGAGCAGTTCTTC
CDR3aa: CATSRESNYNEQFF

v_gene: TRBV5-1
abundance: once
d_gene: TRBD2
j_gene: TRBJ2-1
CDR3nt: TGCGCCAGCAGCTTGGCGGGGCGGGAGCGTGAGCAGTTCTTC
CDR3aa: CASSLAGREREQFF

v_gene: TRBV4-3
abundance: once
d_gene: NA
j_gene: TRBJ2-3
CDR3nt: TGCGCCAGCAGCCGATTTGTTGGCACCACAGATACGCAGTATTTT
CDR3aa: CASSRFVGTTDTQYF

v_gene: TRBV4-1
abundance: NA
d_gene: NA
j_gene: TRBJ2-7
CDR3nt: TGCGCCAGCAGCCAAGATACGGGGCTCGAGCAGTACTTC
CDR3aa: CASSQDTGLEQYF

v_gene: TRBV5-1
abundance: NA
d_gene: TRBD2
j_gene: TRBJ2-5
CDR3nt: TGCGCCAGCAGCTTAAGAACTAGCGGGGTAGGAAAGGAGACCCAGTACTTC
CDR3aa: CASSLRTSGVGKETQYF

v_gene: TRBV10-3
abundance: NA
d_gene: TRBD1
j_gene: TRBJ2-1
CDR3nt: TGTGCCATCGGAAGAGGGGGCCCAGGGAATGAGCAGTTCTTC
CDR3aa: CAIGRGGPGNEQFF

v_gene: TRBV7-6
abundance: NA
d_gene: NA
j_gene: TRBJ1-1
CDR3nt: TGTGCCAGCAGCCCCCGGGAGCGGGGGAACACTGAAGCTTTCTTT
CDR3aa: CASSPRERGNTEAFF

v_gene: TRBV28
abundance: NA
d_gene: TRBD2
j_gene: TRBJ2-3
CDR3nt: TGTGCCAGCAGTTTTATGACTAGCGGGGATCCTAGTGCGCAGTATTTT
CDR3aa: CASSFMTSGDPSAQYF

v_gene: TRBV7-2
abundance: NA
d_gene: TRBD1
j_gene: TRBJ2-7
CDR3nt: TGTGCCAGCAGCCGGGGGGCGGACAGGGGTCACGAGCAGTACTTC
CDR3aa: CASSRGADRGHEQYF

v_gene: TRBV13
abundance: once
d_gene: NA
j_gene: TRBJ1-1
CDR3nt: TGTGCCAGCAGCTTAGGGGGCCCTGAAGCTTTCTTT
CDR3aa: CASSLGGPEAFF

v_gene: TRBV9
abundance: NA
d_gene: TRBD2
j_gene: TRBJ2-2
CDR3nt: TGTGCCAGCACGCGGGAGGCGGACACCGGGGAGCTGTTTTTT
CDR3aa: CASTREADTGELFF

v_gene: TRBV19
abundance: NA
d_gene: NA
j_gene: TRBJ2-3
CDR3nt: TGTGCCAGTAGTATAGATCTAGGAGGAGGACTGGATACGCAGTATTTT
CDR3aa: CASSIDLGGGLDTQYF

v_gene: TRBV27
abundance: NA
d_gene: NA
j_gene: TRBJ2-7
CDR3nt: TGTGCCAGCAGTTTAGGGGGGGGCTTCTCCTACGAGCAGTACTTC
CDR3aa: CASSLGGGFSYEQYF

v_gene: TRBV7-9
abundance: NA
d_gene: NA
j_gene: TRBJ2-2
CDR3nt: TGTGCCAGCAGCTTACCCGGGGAGCTGTTTTTT
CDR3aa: CASSLPGELFF

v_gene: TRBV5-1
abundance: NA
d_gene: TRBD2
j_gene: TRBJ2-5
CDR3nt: TGCGCCAGCACCTTGAGTAGGGAGGGCCTCAAAGAGACCCAGTACTTC
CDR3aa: CASTLSREGLKETQYF

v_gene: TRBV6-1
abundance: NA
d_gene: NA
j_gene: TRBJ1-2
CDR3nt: TGTGCCAGCAACAATGGCTACACCTTC
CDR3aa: CASNNGYTF

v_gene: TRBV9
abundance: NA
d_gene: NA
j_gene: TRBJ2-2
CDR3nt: TGTGCCAGCAGCGTAGCCCCCTCGTCCGGGGAGCTGTTTTTT
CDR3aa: CASSVAPSSGELFF

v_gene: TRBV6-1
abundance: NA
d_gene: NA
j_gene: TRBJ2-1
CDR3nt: TGTGCCAGCAGTCATCCCGGGTATTACAATGAGCAGTTCTTC
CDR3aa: CASSHPGYYNEQFF

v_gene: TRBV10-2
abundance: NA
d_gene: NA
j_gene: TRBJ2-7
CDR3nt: TGCGCCAGCAGTGATATTCGCGAGCAGTACTTC
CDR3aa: CASSDIREQYF

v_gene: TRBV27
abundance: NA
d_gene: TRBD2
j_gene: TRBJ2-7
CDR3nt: TGTGCCAGCAGCCTCAGCGGCGGGGGGGCCTACGAGCAGTACTTC
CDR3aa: CASSLSGGGAYEQYF

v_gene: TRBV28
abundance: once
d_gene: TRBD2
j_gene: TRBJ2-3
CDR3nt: TGTGCCAGCAGTTCCCCGCTAGCGGGGGGGCGAGGGGGCACAGATACGCAGTATTTT
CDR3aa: CASSSPLAGGRGGTDTQYF

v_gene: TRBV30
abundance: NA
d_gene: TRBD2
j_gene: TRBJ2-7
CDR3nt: TGTGCCTGGACTACTAGCGGGTACGAGCAGTACTTC
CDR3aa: CAWTTSGYEQYF

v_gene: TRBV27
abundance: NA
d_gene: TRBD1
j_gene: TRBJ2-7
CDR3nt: TGTGCCAGCAGTTTCCTGGGACAGGGTTACGAGCAGTACTTC
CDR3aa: CASSFLGQGYEQYF